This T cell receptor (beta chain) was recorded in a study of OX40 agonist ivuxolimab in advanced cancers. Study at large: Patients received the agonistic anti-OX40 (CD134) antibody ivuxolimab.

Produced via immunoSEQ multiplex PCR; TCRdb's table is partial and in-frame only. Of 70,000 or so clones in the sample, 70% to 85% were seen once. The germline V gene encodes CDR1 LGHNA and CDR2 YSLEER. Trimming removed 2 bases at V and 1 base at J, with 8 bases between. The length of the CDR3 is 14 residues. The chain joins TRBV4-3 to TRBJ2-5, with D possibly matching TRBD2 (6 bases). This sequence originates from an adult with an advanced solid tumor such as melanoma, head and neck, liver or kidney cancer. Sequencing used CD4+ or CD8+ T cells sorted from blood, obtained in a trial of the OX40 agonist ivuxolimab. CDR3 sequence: CASSQRRAQETQYF. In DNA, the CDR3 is TGCGCCAGCAGCCAAAGGAGGGCCCAAGAGACCCAGTACTTC.